These 3 T cell receptor beta chains came from one sample sequenced in a study of blood T cell repertoires in COVID-19. Assay: immunoSEQ multiplex PCR; the TCRdb copy retains only in-frame clones and omits some. Of 14,000 or so clones in the sample, roughly 84% were seen once. The specimen sequenced was peripheral blood. All receptors come from a human donor in a cohort sampled during active COVID-19.

The table lists this clone with a count of one. The rearrangement links TRBV7-9 to TRBJ2-5; 7 bases align to TRBD1. The V segment lost 6 bases and the J segment 1 base; nucleotides outside the gene matches: 5. There are 14 residues in the CDR3. Looked up from germline, CDR1 is SEHNR and CDR2 is FQNEAQ (reference sequence). The CDR3 coding sequence is TGTGCCAGCAGTTCCGACAGGGCCCAAGAGACCCAGTACTTC. Its protein is CASSSDRAQETQYF. Based on the CDR3 plus reference TRBV7-9 and TRBJ2-5, the full variable domain is DTGVSQNPRHKITKRGQNVTFRCDPISEHNRLYWYRQTLGQGPEFLTYFQNEAQLEKSRLLSDRFSAERPKGSFSTLEIQRTEQGDSAMYLCASSSDRAQETQYFGPGTRLLVL.

The J gene is TRBJ2-3, the V gene TRBV4-3; 14 nucleotides match TRBD2. The CDR3 totals 16 residues. V gave up 4 bases and J gave up 6 bases; unmatched junction bases: 6. Germline CDR1 reads LGHNA; CDR2 reads YSLEER. The CDR3 coding sequence is TGCGCCAGCAGCCCCGGGACTAGCGGGGGACAGGATACGCAGTATTTT. It encodes CASSPGTSGGQDTQYF.

The chain uses TRBV7-2 and TRBJ2-7; tentatively, D is TRBD2 (5 bases). Trimming pared 1 base from V and 4 bases from J, leaving 14 bases between. The CDR3 has 15 amino acids. Germline loops: CDR1 SGHTA, CDR2 FQGNSA. CDR3 in amino acids: CASSLDSSGAYEQYF. CDR3 DNA: TGTGCCAGCAGCTTAGATTCAAGCGGAGCTTACGAGCAGTACTTC.